What follows is one T cell receptor (beta chain) and its context. The sample belongs to a study of control samples from healthy donors and cancer patients. Germline CDR1 reads LNHDA; CDR2 reads SQIVND (reference sequence). V dropped 8 bases and J dropped 3 bases, with 23 bases sitting between them. The CDR3 is 16 amino acids. Profiling relied on immunoSEQ multiplex PCR, and the TCRdb table lists in-frame clones only, not all of them. The sample carries about 140,000 clones, less than 90% recorded once. The chain couples TRBV19 to TRBJ2-7; tentative D call: TRBD1 (5 bases). The clonotype was recovered from a woman aged 30 to 39 in good health. Sequencing input: blood. Here the CDR3 reads CASPPGPDITLYEQYF. The CDR3 DNA reads as TGTGCCAGTCCCCCAGGCCCGGACATCACCCTCTACGAGCAGTACTTC.